Given below is one TCR beta chain in context. Repertoires were generated with immunoSEQ multiplex PCR, while TCRdb's copy carries only in-frame clones and drops some. This repertoire shows over 400,000 clones, roughly 91% found once; its top ten account for less than 9.5%. Trimming stripped 0 bases from V and 7 bases from J, with 5 bases between. The CDR3 contains 12 residues. Looked up from germline, CDR1 is SGHRS and CDR2 is YFSETQ. The data were taken from a study of blood T cell repertoires in COVID-19. The chain employs TRBV5-1 and TRBJ2-1; D gene unclear. Sequencing was carried out using peripheral blood. The TCR comes from a woman in her forties or fifties with COVID-19, enrolled during active disease. Here the CDR3 DNA reads TGCGCCAGCAGCTTGGCCCCGAATGAGCAGTTCTTC. Residues: CASSLAPNEQFF. Filled out from reference TRBV5-1 and TRBJ2-1, the complete variable domain reads KAGVTQTPRYLIKTRGQQVTLSCSPISGHRSVSWYQQTPGQGLQFLFEYFSETQRNKGNFPGRFSGRQFSNSRSEMNVSTLELGDSALYLCASSLAPNEQFFGPGTRLTVL.